The 14 T cell receptor beta chains reported below all come from one sample, sequenced in a study of OX40 agonist ivuxolimab in advanced cancers. Libraries were prepared by immunoSEQ multiplex PCR; TCRdb keeps only in-frame clonotypes and omits some of them. The data contain about 83,000 clones, around 84% of them singletons. Here the sequenced sample was CD4+ or CD8+ T cells sorted from blood, taken in a trial of the OX40 agonist ivuxolimab. The receptors were gathered from an adult with an advanced solid tumor such as melanoma, head and neck, liver or kidney cancer.

V gene TRBV28 combines with J gene TRBJ1-2; D gene ambiguous. Trimming pared 6 bases from V and 1 base from J, leaving 18 bases between. The CDR3 spans 16 residues. Looked up from germline, CDR1 is MDHEN and CDR2 is SYDVKM. CDR3 DNA: TGTGCCAGCAGCCAGTCTAAAATGGCGGGTAACTATGGCTACACCTTC. This codes for CASSQSKMAGNYGYTF.

This chain joins TRBV2 and TRBJ2-2, with 7 bases fitting TRBD2. The CDR3 consists of 15 residues. V shed 6 bases and J 3 bases; nucleotides not matched to a gene: 7. CDR1 is SNHLY, CDR2 FYNNEI, per germline. For the CDR3, the DNA is TGTGCCAGCAGGGGAGGGATAGTCGACACCGGGGAGCTGTTTTTT. It encodes CASRGGIVDTGELFF.

This chain joins TRBV6-6 and TRBJ1-4; maybe TRBD1 (5 bases). The CDR3 covers 14 residues. Germline V gene sequence: CDR1 MNHNY, CDR2 SVGAGI (reference sequence). V gave up 2 bases and J gave up 3 bases, with 7 bases separating them. The CDR3 DNA sequence: TGTGCCAGCAGTTACGGGGGATCTAATGAAAAACTGTTTTTT. The encoded protein is CASSYGGSNEKLFF.

The V gene is TRBV28, the J gene TRBJ2-7; D is unclear. The CDR3 covers 13 residues. Deletions cut 4 bases from V and 6 bases from J, with 13 bases between. Germline V gives CDR1 MDHEN, CDR2 SYDVKM. Here the CDR3 DNA reads TGTGCCAGCAGTTCTACCAATTATGGCGAGCAGTACTTC. This translates into CASSSTNYGEQYF.

This chain links TRBV15 with TRBJ2-3; D possibly corresponds to TRBD1 (6 bases). V lost 4 bases to trimming and J lost 0 bases, with 17 bases between them. The CDR3 spans 17 residues. Germline lookup yields CDR1 LNHNV and CDR2 YYDKDF (reference sequence). The CDR3 loop reads CATSIRDTQRSTDTQYF. As DNA, the CDR3 is TGTGCCACCAGCATCCGGGACACTCAAAGGAGCACAGATACGCAGTATTTT.

In DNA, the CDR3 is TGTGCCAGCAGCCGGGACAGTCACAATGAGCAGTTCTTC. Its protein is CASSRDSHNEQFF. The rearrangement joins TRBV7-7 to TRBJ2-1; 7 nucleotides match TRBD1. Trimming at V came to 5 bases and at J to 5 bases, leaving 3 bases not matched to a gene. Germline V gene data show CDR1 as SSHAT and CDR2 as FNYEAQ (reference sequence). This CDR3 is built from 13 residues.

The genes are TRBV19 and TRBJ1-3, with TRBD1 identical over 10 bases. This CDR3 is 18 amino acids long. The trim removed 8 bases at V and 0 bases at J, leaving 13 bases unmatched. CDR1 is LNHDA and CDR2 is SQIVND in the germline V gene (reference sequence). In DNA, the CDR3 is TGTGCCAGTGCCCGCCGGGGACAGGGGACTTCCTCTGGAAACACCATATATTTT. Residues: CASARRGQGTSSGNTIYF. Full variable domain (rest looked up from reference TRBV19 and TRBJ1-3): DGGITQSPKYLFRKEGQNVTLSCEQNLNHDAMYWYRQDPGQGLRLIYYSQIVNDFQKGDIAEGYSVSREKKESFPLTVTSAQKNPTAFYLCASARRGQGTSSGNTIYFGEGSWLTVV.

The rearrangement joins TRBV28 to TRBJ2-5, with TRBD2 matching 7 bases. Trimming took 10 bases from V and 5 from J; bases not matched to a gene: 16. The CDR3 contains 15 residues. Germline CDR1 and CDR2: MDHEN and SYDVKM. In nucleotides, the CDR3 is TGTGCCATACGCGGGGGAGGGCAAGGGTTGGAGACCCAGTACTTC. Translated: CAIRGGGQGLETQYF.

The chain couples TRBV28 to TRBJ1-2; 9 nucleotides agree with TRBD1. CDR1 and CDR2 from the germline V gene are MDHEN and SYDVKM. This CDR3 is 15 amino acids long. After removal of 3 bases from V and 7 bases from J, the junction contained 9 bases not matched to a gene. The CDR3 spells CASSFPGQGSRGYTF. DNA of the CDR3: TGTGCCAGCAGTTTCCCGGGACAGGGTTCACGTGGCTACACCTTC.

J is TRBJ2-5 and V is TRBV2, with 9 bases aligning to TRBD2. This CDR3 spans 16 amino acids. Germline values: CDR1 SNHLY, CDR2 FYNNEI. V was pared by 8 bases and J by 2 bases, with 12 bases of the junction left unmatched. The CDR3 is CASAGGGGQFQETQYF. As DNA, the CDR3 is TGTGCCAGCGCTGGCGGGGGGGGCCAATTTCAAGAGACCCAGTACTTC.

V and J are TRBV30 and TRBJ1-2; D is unclear. CDR3 length equals 14 residues. Germline CDR1 reads GTSNPN; CDR2 reads SVGIG (reference sequence). Trimming pared 5 bases from V and 5 bases from J, leaving 18 bases between. CDR3 loop: CAWASPGPGYGYTF. CDR3 DNA sequence: TGTGCCTGGGCGTCCCCTGGACCCGGATATGGCTACACCTTC.

V is TRBV9 and J is TRBJ1-6, with TRBD1 identical over 7 bases. The CDR3 length is 15 residues. Germline values: CDR1 SGDLS, CDR2 YYNGEE. J gave up 4 bases and V 3 bases, and 4 bases lay outside the gene matches. The CDR3 region is CASSETGTYNSPLHF. For the CDR3, the DNA is TGTGCCAGCAGCGAGACAGGGACGTATAATTCACCCCTCCACTTT.

V and J are TRBV10-3 and TRBJ1-2; 7 nucleotides line up with TRBD1. The V gene's germline CDR1 is ENHRY and CDR2 SYGVKD. Trimming at V came to 4 bases and at J to 8 bases, leaving 7 bases not matched to a gene. This CDR3 is 13 amino acids long. CDR3 residues: CAISVRTGVGYTF. The CDR3 bases are TGTGCCATCAGTGTACGAACAGGGGTAGGCTACACCTTC.

The chain joins TRBV2 to TRBJ2-3, with TRBD1 identical over 10 bases. CDR3 size: 16 residues. Germline V gives CDR1 SNHLY, CDR2 FYNNEI. Trimming at V came to 5 bases and at J to 5 bases, leaving 10 bases not matched to a gene. The CDR3 sequence is CASSFQQTGGKDTQYF. The CDR3 DNA sequence: TGTGCCAGCAGTTTCCAACAGACAGGGGGCAAAGATACGCAGTATTTT.